This T cell receptor (beta chain) was documented in a study of response to subunit inactivated influenza vaccine. TCRdb called the RT-PCR reads again in MiXCR, with one record for every CDR3 protein. The sample comprises roughly 630,000 distinct CDR3 sequences, 14% of which are singletons, and approximately 7.6% rests with the top ten. CDR1 is MNHEY and CDR2 is SMNVEV in the germline V gene (reference sequence). The V gene lost 6 bases and the J gene lost 6 bases, with 12 bases spanning the gap. CDR3 length equals 13 residues. This clonotype was observed many times. Its antigen is not identified. General study points: Authors suggested that a seasonal influenza vaccination recruits few new T cells each time.

The specimen comprised PBMCs from blood, sampled around two weeks before vaccination. This clonotype was obtained from a man over 45 who received an inactivated influenza vaccine. The gene calls are TRBV27 and TRBJ2-1; unclear D gene. CDR3 residues: CASRPGRFNEQFF. DNA for the CDR3: TGTGCCAGCAGACCCGGACGGTTCAATGAGCAGTTCTTC.